One sample yielded the 31 T cell receptor beta chains listed below, sequenced in a study of glioma-infiltrating T cells after dendritic cell vaccination. Profiling relied on immunoSEQ multiplex PCR, and the TCRdb table lists in-frame clones only, not all of them. The sample contains some 46,000 clones, around nine tenths of which appear only once. Time point specified: after dendritic cell vaccination, including at tumor progression/relapse. This specimen was blood, taken after dendritic cell vaccination. These receptors all stem from a human donor with glioblastoma.

The V and J genes are TRBV14 and TRBJ2-7, with D uncertain. There are 16 residues in the CDR3. V was shortened by 1 base and J by 2 bases, with 15 bases between the two germline ends. Germline V lookup: CDR1 SGHDN, CDR2 FVKESK. CDR3 nucleotides: TGTGCCAGCAGCCAAGTCCGTCCAGGCAAGACCTACGAGCAGTACTTC. Its translation is CASSQVRPGKTYEQYF.

The V gene is TRBV6-5, the J gene TRBJ2-7, with 11 bases aligning to TRBD1. CDR3 length: 14 residues. CDR1 MNHEY and CDR2 SVGAGI come from the germline V gene. Trimming cost V 5 bases and J 7 bases; bases outside gene matches: 7. The CDR3 bases are TGTGCCAGCAGTCTCGGACAGGGGGCGAGGGAGCAGTACTTC. Its translation: CASSLGQGAREQYF.

The chain has TRBV28 and TRBJ2-2, with 7 nucleotides matching TRBD2. Germline trimming cut 6 bases from V and 7 bases from J; bases unmatched to any gene: 17. The CDR3 is made up of 17 amino acids. In germline, CDR1 is MDHEN, CDR2 SYDVKM. This CDR3 is CASSSVVGRARIGELFF. The CDR3 bases are TGTGCCAGCAGCTCGGTCGTTGGGAGGGCCCGCATCGGGGAGCTGTTTTTT.

The genes are TRBV9 and TRBJ2-1, with D possibly matching TRBD1 (5 bases). Germline V gives CDR1 SGDLS, CDR2 YYNGEE. The CDR3 extends over 15 amino acids. V dropped 0 bases and J dropped 4 bases, with 11 bases sitting between them. The CDR3 bases are TGTGCCAGCAGCGTAGAACAGGAAACTTACAATGAGCAGTTCTTC. Amino acid sequence: CASSVEQETYNEQFF. The full variable domain, completed using reference TRBV9 and TRBJ2-1, is DSGVTQTPKHLITATGQRVTLRCSPRSGDLSVYWYQQSLDQGLQFLIQYYNGEERAKGNILERFSAQQFPDLHSELNLSSLELGDSALYFCASSVEQETYNEQFFGPGTRLTVL.

V usage is TRBV12-5 and J usage is TRBJ2-1; D is possibly TRBD1 (5 bases). The length of the CDR3 is 13 residues. Germline V gene lookup returns CDR1 LGHNT and CDR2 FRNRAP. The V end lost 3 bases, the J end lost 3 bases, and 6 bases lay between the germline ends. In DNA, the CDR3 is TGTGCTAGTGGTTTTCAGGGCTACAATGAGCAGTTCTTC. Protein: CASGFQGYNEQFF.

The chain joins TRBV28 to TRBJ2-7; 7 nucleotides match TRBD2. The CDR3 totals 15 residues. Germline lookup yields CDR1 MDHEN and CDR2 SYDVKM. V lost 5 bases, J lost 4 bases, and 11 bases stayed unmatched. The CDR3: CASSRIAGRAYEQYF. In nucleotides, the CDR3 is TGTGCCAGCAGTCGCATTGCGGGGAGGGCTTACGAGCAGTACTTC.

The genes are TRBV7-6 and TRBJ2-5, with 9 nucleotides matching TRBD2. The J segment lost 2 bases and the V segment lost 5 bases, leaving 9 bases of the junction unmatched. The CDR3 contains 16 residues. Germline assignment: CDR1 SGHVS and CDR2 FNYEAQ. The CDR3 region is CASSLIATSGQETQYF. DNA for the CDR3: TGTGCCAGCAGCCTGATCGCCACTAGCGGGCAAGAGACCCAGTACTTC.

This chain links TRBV14 with TRBJ1-3; unclear D gene. Germline V gene lookup returns CDR1 SGHDN and CDR2 FVKESK. Trimming shortened V by 5 bases and J by 1 base, and 12 bases separated the two germline ends. The CDR3 contains 15 residues. CDR3 sequence reads: CASSSGRLSGNTIYF. The CDR3 bases are TGTGCCAGCAGCTCGGGTCGCTTATCTGGAAACACCATATATTTT.

The chain carries TRBV7-8 and TRBJ2-7; tentatively, D is TRBD1 (6 bases). Between the trimmed V and J ends, which lost 2 bases and 3 bases, there was a span of 14 bases. This CDR3 is 15 amino acids long. Germline loops: CDR1 SGHVS, CDR2 FQNEAQ. The CDR3 sequence is CASSLRMGQDYEQYF. In nucleotides, the CDR3 is TGTGCCAGCAGCTTAAGAATGGGACAAGACTACGAGCAGTACTTC.

The genes are TRBV27 and TRBJ1-5; the D is unclear. Germline V CDR1 and CDR2: MNHEY, SMNVEV (reference sequence). Trimming took 5 bases from V and 2 from J, leaving 10 bases between them. The CDR3 length is 14 residues. The CDR3 reads CASSPRPGNQPQHF. The DNA for the CDR3 is TGTGCCAGCAGTCCCAGGCCTGGCAATCAGCCCCAGCATTTT.

The chain links TRBV5-1 to TRBJ2-2; possibly TRBD2 for D (5 bases). V lost 0 bases and J 5 bases, leaving 20 bases between the germline ends. This CDR3 is 18 amino acids long. Germline CDR1 reads SGHRS; CDR2 reads YFSETQ. CDR3 protein: CASSLEVRYPGGTGELFF. The CDR3, as DNA: TGCGCCAGCAGCTTGGAAGTACGGTATCCGGGCGGGACCGGGGAGCTGTTTTTT.

This rearrangement joins TRBV2 to TRBJ1-5, with TRBD1 identical over 9 bases. The junction had 8 bases not matched to a gene; V was cut back by 6 bases and J by 2 bases. The germline V gene has CDR1 SNHLY and CDR2 FYNNEI. The CDR3 runs 16 residues. The CDR3: CASRPHRGPGNQPQHF. The CDR3 DNA reads TGTGCCAGCAGACCACACAGGGGGCCCGGCAATCAGCCCCAGCATTTT.

This chain links TRBV28 with TRBJ2-7; 8 bases line up with TRBD2. The germline V gene has CDR1 MDHEN and CDR2 SYDVKM. The CDR3 consists of 14 residues. V trimming: 7 bases; J trimming: 2 bases; junction bases outside the gene matches: 7. Written as DNA, the CDR3 is TGTGCCAGCAAAGTGGTAGCGGGACCCTACGAGCAGTACTTC. Its translation: CASKVVAGPYEQYF.

The chain joins TRBV6-1 to TRBJ1-3, with a tentative D call TRBD1 (6 bases). CDR3 length: 16 residues. The V end lost 3 bases, the J end lost 0 bases, and 12 bases lay between the germline ends. Germline V gene lookup returns CDR1 MNHNS and CDR2 SASEGT. CDR3 bases: TGTGCCAGCAGTGACTTCGACAGGTTCTCTGGAAACACCATATATTTT. Amino acids: CASSDFDRFSGNTIYF.

This clone showed up just once. The gene calls are TRBV5-1 and TRBJ2-2, with 14 bases lining up with TRBD2. The CDR3 is made up of 15 amino acids. V lost 4 bases to trimming and J lost 7 bases; unmatched junction nucleotides: 3. Germline V CDR1 and CDR2: SGHRS, YFSETQ. The CDR3 reads CASSTGTSGSGELFF. DNA of the CDR3: TGCGCCAGCAGCACCGGGACTAGCGGGAGCGGGGAGCTGTTTTTT.

This clone was detected only once. The rearrangement joins TRBV7-2 to TRBJ2-4; 10 bases map to TRBD2. The germline V gene encodes CDR1 SGHTA and CDR2 FQGNSA. V lost 1 base and J lost 8; bases outside the gene matches: 8. The CDR3 has 16 residues. In DNA form, the CDR3 reads TGTGCCAGCAGCTTAGATTGGACTAGCGGACGGGACATTCAGTACTTC. Its protein is CASSLDWTSGRDIQYF.

The chain links TRBV28 to TRBJ2-1; tentatively, D is TRBD2 (5 bases). The CDR3 totals 17 residues. Germline loops: CDR1 MDHEN, CDR2 SYDVKM. V lost 2 bases and J 9 bases, leaving 23 bases between the germline ends. As DNA, the CDR3 is TGTGCCAGCAGTTTACCGCTTATGGGAGTAAAAAATTCTGAGCAGTTCTTC. As protein: CASSLPLMGVKNSEQFF.

This clone has a single count. The chain combines TRBV11-2 with TRBJ2-5, with D possibly matching TRBD2 (6 bases). CDR3 length: 14 residues. Germline CDR1 and CDR2: SGHAT and FQNNGV. Trimming pared 2 bases from V and 4 bases from J, leaving 11 bases between. The CDR3 reads CASSLQRVGETQYF. CDR3 DNA: TGTGCCAGCAGCTTACAGCGGGTGGGAGAGACCCAGTACTTC.

The chain carries TRBV5-8 and TRBJ2-7, with 7 bases aligning to TRBD2. Germline values: CDR1 SGHTS, CDR2 YDEGEE. This CDR3 has 13 amino acids. With V trimmed by 9 bases and J by 1 base, 7 bases remained unmatched. The CDR3 loop reads CATRGRGSYEQYF. The CDR3 DNA reads as TGTGCCACCAGAGGGCGGGGGTCCTACGAGCAGTACTTC.

V usage is TRBV11-2 and J usage is TRBJ1-2, with TRBD1 matching over 8 bases. The V gene's germline CDR1 is SGHAT and CDR2 FQNNGV. The CDR3 contains 15 residues. With 4 bases clipped from V and 5 bases from J, the junction kept 9 bases outside the gene matches. The CDR3: CASSSLRTGRYGYTF. CDR3 nucleotides: TGTGCCAGCAGCTCTTTACGGACAGGGAGATATGGCTACACCTTC.

The chain recombines TRBV7-9 with TRBJ2-5, with 8 bases matching TRBD1. This CDR3 comprises 11 residues. Trimming cost V 8 bases and J 11 bases; bases outside gene matches: 7. Per germline, CDR1 SEHNR and CDR2 FQNEAQ (reference sequence). The CDR3 nucleotides read TGTGCCAGCGGAATACAGGGGGAGCAGTACTTC. Its protein product is CASGIQGEQYF.

The CDR3 here is CASSLELAGGTDTQYF. The CDR3 coding sequence is TGCGCCAGCAGCTTGGAGTTAGCGGGAGGCACAGATACGCAGTATTTT. The V and J genes are TRBV5-1 and TRBJ2-3; 9 nucleotides line up with TRBD2. The germline CDR1 and CDR2 sequences are SGHRS and YFSETQ. The CDR3 sequence is 16 residues long. V was pared by 0 bases and J by 1 base, with 3 bases of the junction left unmatched.

The CDR3 sequence: CASSQTWLNKNTEAFF. The CDR3 DNA sequence: TGCGCCAGCAGCCAGACTTGGTTAAACAAGAACACTGAAGCTTTCTTT. The chain employs TRBV4-1 and TRBJ1-1, with D unresolved. Germline assignment: CDR1 MGHRA and CDR2 YSYEKL. V lost 3 bases to trimming and J lost 1 base, with 15 bases between them. The CDR3 loop spans 16 amino acids.

V usage is TRBV12-5 and J usage is TRBJ1-5; D remains ambiguous. Trimming left V 4 bases short and J 4 bases short, with 26 bases between. From germline, CDR1 is LGHNT and CDR2 FRNRAP. There are 19 residues in the CDR3. CDR3 nucleotide sequence: TGTGCTAGTGGTTCCACGCCGGACGGGTTAGCGATTGGGAATCAGCCCCAGCATTTT. Translated: CASGSTPDGLAIGNQPQHF.

V usage is TRBV19 and J usage is TRBJ2-7; D might be TRBD1 (6 bases). Germline CDR1 reads LNHDA; CDR2 reads SQIVND (reference sequence). The CDR3 extends over 14 amino acids. Trimming pared 3 bases from V and 3 bases from J, leaving 12 bases between. DNA for the CDR3: TGTGCCAGTAGTATTTCCAGGGGAGACTACGAGCAGTACTTC. Amino acids: CASSISRGDYEQYF.

The gene calls are TRBV6-6 and TRBJ1-6; TRBD1 is a possible D gene (5 bases). Germline V gives CDR1 MNHNY, CDR2 SVGAGI (reference sequence). The length of the CDR3 is 15 residues. Trimming pared 4 bases from V and 8 bases from J, leaving 15 bases between. The DNA for the CDR3 is TGTGCCAGCAGTTTCCAGGGCGAATACGATTCACCCCTCCACTTT. Translated, it gives CASSFQGEYDSPLHF.

V is TRBV11-2 and J is TRBJ2-7, with D perhaps matching TRBD1 (6 bases). The V gene lost 0 bases and the J gene lost 2 bases, with 11 bases spanning the gap. Germline lookup yields CDR1 SGHAT and CDR2 FQNNGV. The CDR3 has 15 amino acids. CDR3 in amino acids: CASSLEYGQTYEQYF. The CDR3 nucleotides read TGTGCCAGCAGCTTAGAGTATGGACAGACCTACGAGCAGTACTTC.

The V gene is TRBV7-6, the J gene TRBJ1-1; TRBD1 matches 7 bases. The CDR3 runs 14 residues. Germline V gene data show CDR1 as SGHVS and CDR2 as FNYEAQ. Germline trimming cut 3 bases from V and 5 bases from J; bases unmatched to any gene: 6. CDR3 loop: CASSFEQGITEAFF. For the CDR3, the DNA is TGTGCCAGCAGCTTTGAACAGGGGATAACTGAAGCTTTCTTT.

The J gene is TRBJ2-1, the V gene TRBV27; TRBD2 aligns across 7 bases. Germline V gene sequence: CDR1 MNHEY, CDR2 SMNVEV (reference sequence). The CDR3 contains 15 residues. V was clipped by 3 bases and J by 4 bases; unmatched bases: 6. The CDR3 nucleotides read TGTGCCAGCAGTTTTCGCGCTAGCGGTTACAATGAGCAGTTCTTC. It specifies CASSFRASGYNEQFF.

V gene TRBV28 combines with J gene TRBJ1-1; D ambiguous. Per germline, CDR1 MDHEN and CDR2 SYDVKM. The CDR3 contains 13 residues. The ends were cut back, 6 bases at V and 7 bases at J, with 15 bases in the middle. The CDR3 protein is CASSQSTQIEAFF. Here the CDR3 DNA reads TGTGCCAGCAGCCAATCTACCCAAATTGAAGCTTTCTTT.

The V call is TRBV9, the J call TRBJ1-3; perhaps TRBD1 as D (5 bases). Germline CDR1 reads SGDLS; CDR2 reads YYNGEE. CDR3 size: 13 residues. Trimming stripped 5 bases from V and 4 bases from J, with 10 bases between. The CDR3 DNA reads as TGTGCCAGCAGGGGGCTAAGAGGAAACACCATATATTTT. Residues: CASRGLRGNTIYF.